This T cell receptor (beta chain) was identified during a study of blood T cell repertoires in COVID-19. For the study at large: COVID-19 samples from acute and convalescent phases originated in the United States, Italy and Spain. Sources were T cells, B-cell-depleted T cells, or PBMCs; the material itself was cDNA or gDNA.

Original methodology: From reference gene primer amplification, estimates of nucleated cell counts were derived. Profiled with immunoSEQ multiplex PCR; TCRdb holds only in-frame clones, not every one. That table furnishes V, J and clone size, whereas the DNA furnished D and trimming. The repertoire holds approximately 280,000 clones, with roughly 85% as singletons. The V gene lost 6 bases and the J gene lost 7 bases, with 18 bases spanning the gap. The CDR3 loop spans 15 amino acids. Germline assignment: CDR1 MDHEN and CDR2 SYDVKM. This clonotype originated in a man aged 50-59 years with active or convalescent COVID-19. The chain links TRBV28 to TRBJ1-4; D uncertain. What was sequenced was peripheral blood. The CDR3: CASRADNLRGEKLFF. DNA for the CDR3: TGTGCCAGCAGGGCAGATAACCTTCGGGGTGAAAAACTGTTTTTT.